This is a list of T cell receptor beta chains from one sample in a study of blood T cell repertoires in COVID-19. Data came from immunoSEQ multiplex PCR; TCRdb stores just in-frame clones and leaves some out. The sample contains under 200,000 clones, roughly 86% of which appear only once. The sequenced material came from PBMCs or T cells enriched from blood (not recorded which). The receptor source for this set is a woman between 40 and 50 years old in a cohort exposed to, infected with or recovered from COVID-19 (not recorded which). The CDR3 runs from the conserved cysteine through the conserved F or W. A D gene is named only where the DNA matches it firmly. Expanded clones are given a class, and other clones once, few, many or no size at all.

clone size: once
J gene: TRBJ1-2
V gene: TRBV6-5
D gene: NA
CDR3 length: 15
CDR3 protein: CASSISPGQSYGYTF
CDR3 DNA: TGTGCCAGCAGTATCTCACCTGGACAGAGCTATGGCTACACCTTC

clone size: NA
J gene: TRBJ1-1
V gene: TRBV7-6
D gene: NA
CDR3 length: 14
CDR3 protein: CASSDAGKTTEAFF
CDR3 DNA: TGTGCCAGCAGCGACGCCGGGAAAACCACTGAAGCTTTCTTT

clone size: NA
J gene: TRBJ1-1
V gene: TRBV11-2
D gene: NA
CDR3 length: 16
CDR3 protein: CASSLATGYGNTEAFF
CDR3 DNA: TGTGCCAGCAGCTTAGCCACAGGGTATGGGAACACTGAAGCTTTCTTT

clone size: NA
J gene: TRBJ1-5
V gene: TRBV7-4
D gene: TRBD1
CDR3 length: 18
CDR3 protein: CASSLSRQGEVSNQPQHF
CDR3 DNA: TGTGCCAGCAGCTTATCGAGACAGGGGGAGGTTAGCAATCAGCCCCAGCATTTT

clone size: few
J gene: TRBJ1-3
V gene: TRBV6-5
D gene: NA
CDR3 length: 13
CDR3 protein: CATAGISGNTIYF
CDR3 DNA: TGTGCCACTGCAGGGATCTCTGGAAACACCATATATTTT

clone size: NA
J gene: TRBJ2-2
V gene: TRBV6-5
D gene: NA
CDR3 length: 15
CDR3 protein: CASNQGRANTGELFF
CDR3 DNA: TGTGCCAGCAACCAGGGGAGGGCGAACACCGGGGAGCTGTTTTTT

clone size: NA
J gene: TRBJ1-4
V gene: TRBV27
D gene: NA
CDR3 length: 15
CDR3 protein: CASSPWTGEEEKLFF
CDR3 DNA: TGTGCCAGCAGTCCCTGGACGGGGGAAGAAGAAAAACTGTTTTTT

clone size: NA
J gene: TRBJ2-1
V gene: TRBV10-1
D gene: TRBD1
CDR3 length: 14
CDR3 protein: CASSKGALYNEQFF
CDR3 DNA: TGCGCCAGCAGTAAGGGGGCCCTATACAATGAGCAGTTCTTC

clone size: NA
J gene: TRBJ2-2
V gene: TRBV28
D gene: NA
CDR3 length: 15
CDR3 protein: CASSPWGLGTGELFF
CDR3 DNA: TGTGCCAGCAGTCCCTGGGGCCTGGGAACCGGGGAGCTGTTTTTT

clone size: NA
J gene: TRBJ1-2
V gene: TRBV30
D gene: NA
CDR3 length: 11
CDR3 protein: CAWRGAAGYTF
CDR3 DNA: TGTGCCTGGAGGGGGGCTGCTGGCTACACCTTC

clone size: few
J gene: TRBJ1-5
V gene: TRBV6-1
D gene: TRBD1
CDR3 length: 18
CDR3 protein: CASSGDRGYEYSNQPQHF
CDR3 DNA: TGTGCCAGCAGTGGGGACAGGGGGTACGAATATAGCAATCAGCCCCAGCATTTT

clone size: few
J gene: TRBJ2-1
V gene: TRBV7-2
D gene: NA
CDR3 length: 17
CDR3 protein: CASSFRGLGQGYNEQFF
CDR3 DNA: TGTGCCAGCAGCTTCAGGGGTTTAGGGCAGGGATACAATGAGCAGTTCTTC

clone size: NA
J gene: TRBJ2-1
V gene: TRBV30
D gene: TRBD1
CDR3 length: 14
CDR3 protein: CAWVPGQGAGEQFF
CDR3 DNA: TGTGCCTGGGTACCGGGACAGGGGGCAGGTGAGCAGTTCTTC

clone size: NA
J gene: TRBJ1-6
V gene: TRBV7-6
D gene: NA
CDR3 length: 18
CDR3 protein: CASSLVGRVESYNSPLHF
CDR3 DNA: TGTGCCAGCAGCTTAGTGGGCAGGGTGGAATCCTATAATTCACCCCTCCACTTT

clone size: NA
J gene: TRBJ2-7
V gene: TRBV5-6
D gene: NA
CDR3 length: 13
CDR3 protein: CASSLGTWDEQYF
CDR3 DNA: TGTGCCAGCAGCTTGGGGACTTGGGACGAGCAGTACTTC

clone size: NA
J gene: TRBJ1-1
V gene: TRBV11-3
D gene: TRBD1
CDR3 length: 15
CDR3 protein: CASSPMRTGHTEAFF
CDR3 DNA: TGTGCCAGCAGCCCAATGAGGACAGGGCACACTGAAGCTTTCTTT

clone size: NA
J gene: TRBJ2-5
V gene: TRBV4-1
D gene: NA
CDR3 length: 14
CDR3 protein: CASSQVLGGETQYF
CDR3 DNA: TGCGCCAGCAGCCAAGTTCTAGGGGGAGAGACCCAGTACTTC

clone size: NA
J gene: TRBJ2-2
V gene: TRBV10-2
D gene: NA
CDR3 length: 16
CDR3 protein: CASSEYRELSTGELFF
CDR3 DNA: TGCGCCAGCAGTGAATATCGGGAGTTATCCACCGGGGAGCTGTTTTTT

clone size: NA
J gene: TRBJ1-1
V gene: TRBV5-1
D gene: TRBD1
CDR3 length: 15
CDR3 protein: CASSSQGVLNTEAFF
CDR3 DNA: TGCGCCAGCAGCTCACAGGGGGTCCTGAACACTGAAGCTTTCTTT

clone size: NA
J gene: TRBJ2-7
V gene: TRBV27
D gene: TRBD1
CDR3 length: 14
CDR3 protein: CASSLTRGHYEQYF
CDR3 DNA: TGTGCCAGCAGTCTCACCAGGGGGCACTACGAGCAGTACTTC

clone size: NA
J gene: TRBJ1-5
V gene: TRBV4-1
D gene: NA
CDR3 length: 17
CDR3 protein: CASSQGPTARGNQPQHF
CDR3 DNA: TGCGCCAGCAGCCAAGGGCCGACAGCCAGAGGCAATCAGCCCCAGCATTTT

clone size: NA
J gene: TRBJ2-7
V gene: TRBV27
D gene: NA
CDR3 length: 15
CDR3 protein: CASSSVGLGYYEQYF
CDR3 DNA: TGTGCCAGCAGCTCAGTGGGCCTTGGATACTACGAGCAGTACTTC

clone size: NA
J gene: TRBJ2-7
V gene: TRBV28
D gene: TRBD1
CDR3 length: 15
CDR3 protein: CASRPTGALSYEQYF
CDR3 DNA: TGTGCCAGCAGGCCTACAGGGGCCCTTTCCTACGAGCAGTACTTC

clone size: NA
J gene: TRBJ2-2
V gene: TRBV24-1
D gene: NA
CDR3 length: 17
CDR3 protein: CATSDFLGPAGTGELFF
CDR3 DNA: TGTGCCACCAGTGATTTCCTCGGTCCGGCGGGCACCGGGGAGCTGTTTTTT

clone size: once
J gene: TRBJ1-2
V gene: TRBV27
D gene: TRBD1
CDR3 length: 14
CDR3 protein: CASSLGTGHYGYTF
CDR3 DNA: TGTGCCAGCAGTTTAGGGACAGGCCACTATGGCTACACCTTC

clone size: NA
J gene: TRBJ2-2
V gene: TRBV11-3
D gene: NA
CDR3 length: 13
CDR3 protein: CASSSWPAGELFF
CDR3 DNA: TGTGCCAGCAGCTCCTGGCCAGCCGGGGAGCTGTTTTTT

clone size: once
J gene: TRBJ2-5
V gene: TRBV5-6
D gene: NA
CDR3 length: 13
CDR3 protein: CASSLVSEETQYF
CDR3 DNA: TGTGCCAGCAGCTTGGTCTCCGAAGAGACCCAGTACTTC

clone size: NA
J gene: TRBJ2-1
V gene: TRBV12-5
D gene: TRBD2
CDR3 length: 17
CDR3 protein: CASGLVATSGDHNEQFF
CDR3 DNA: TGTGCTAGTGGTTTGGTAGCGACTAGCGGGGACCACAATGAGCAGTTCTTC

clone size: NA
J gene: TRBJ2-2
V gene: TRBV9
D gene: TRBD2
CDR3 length: 21
CDR3 protein: CASSVAPGFEREGSTPGELFF
CDR3 DNA: TGTGCCAGCAGCGTAGCCCCTGGTTTTGAGCGGGAGGGGAGTACACCGGGGGAGCTGTTTTTT

clone size: NA
J gene: TRBJ2-2
V gene: TRBV7-6
D gene: TRBD2
CDR3 length: 16
CDR3 protein: CASSYLAGTNTGELFF
CDR3 DNA: TGTGCCAGCAGCTACCTAGCGGGAACCAACACCGGGGAGCTGTTTTTT

clone size: NA
J gene: TRBJ1-5
V gene: TRBV25-1
D gene: TRBD1
CDR3 length: 14
CDR3 protein: CASSGGTDNQPQHF
CDR3 DNA: TGTGCCAGCAGTGGAGGGACAGATAATCAGCCCCAGCATTTT

clone size: NA
J gene: TRBJ1-2
V gene: TRBV18
D gene: TRBD1
CDR3 length: 14
CDR3 protein: CASSPLTGGYGYTF
CDR3 DNA: TGTGCCAGCTCACCACTGACAGGGGGATATGGCTACACCTTC

clone size: NA
J gene: TRBJ2-1
V gene: TRBV7-8
D gene: TRBD2
CDR3 length: 16
CDR3 protein: CASSSTLTSGNHEQFF
CDR3 DNA: TGTGCCAGCAGCTCAACCCTGACTAGCGGGAACCATGAGCAGTTCTTC

clone size: NA
J gene: TRBJ2-2
V gene: TRBV4-1
D gene: NA
CDR3 length: 14
CDR3 protein: CASSQDQGTGELFF
CDR3 DNA: TGCGCCAGCAGCCAAGACCAGGGCACCGGGGAGCTGTTTTTT

clone size: NA
J gene: TRBJ2-7
V gene: TRBV7-8
D gene: NA
CDR3 length: 14
CDR3 protein: CASSNSLSSYEQYF
CDR3 DNA: TGTGCCAGCAGTAACAGCTTGAGCTCCTACGAGCAGTACTTC

clone size: NA
J gene: TRBJ1-6
V gene: TRBV6-5
D gene: NA
CDR3 length: 14
CDR3 protein: CASTSDRRNSPLHF
CDR3 DNA: TGTGCCAGCACCTCGGACAGACGTAATTCACCCCTCCACTTT

clone size: once
J gene: TRBJ2-1
V gene: TRBV9
D gene: TRBD2
CDR3 length: 16
CDR3 protein: CASSATSGRARDEQFF
CDR3 DNA: TGTGCCAGCAGTGCAACTAGCGGGAGGGCCAGGGATGAGCAGTTCTTC

clone size: few
J gene: TRBJ2-5
V gene: TRBV27
D gene: TRBD2
CDR3 length: 15
CDR3 protein: CASRVSGLGLETQYF
CDR3 DNA: TGTGCCAGCAGAGTATCGGGACTAGGGCTAGAGACCCAGTACTTC

clone size: NA
J gene: TRBJ2-6
V gene: TRBV11-2
D gene: NA
CDR3 length: 16
CDR3 protein: CASSFWTYSGANVLTF
CDR3 DNA: TGTGCCAGCAGCTTCTGGACATATTCTGGGGCCAACGTCCTGACTTTC

clone size: many
J gene: TRBJ2-5
V gene: TRBV4-2
D gene: NA
CDR3 length: 13
CDR3 protein: CASSQETEETQYF
CDR3 DNA: TGTGCCAGCAGCCAAGAAACAGAAGAGACCCAGTACTTC

clone size: NA
J gene: TRBJ1-5
V gene: TRBV2
D gene: NA
CDR3 length: 15
CDR3 protein: CASSSAVARGQPQHF
CDR3 DNA: TGTGCCAGCAGCTCCGCGGTCGCCCGAGGTCAGCCCCAGCATTTT